This entry lists 21 T cell receptor beta chains sequenced from one sample in a study of T cells in women clearing cervical HPV infection. Data came from immunoSEQ multiplex PCR; TCRdb stores just in-frame clones and leaves some out. The listing contains approximately 15,000 clones. Sequenced: blood buffy coat. All receptors derive from a woman between 18 and 70 years old with a cervical HPV16 infection that either progressed to CIN3+ or cleared (not recorded which).

Notes on this clone: The observed sequence ends 3 residues before the CDR3 terminus, with the missing tail filled in from the germline J gene. V gene TRBV19 combines with J gene TRBJ2-7, with 7 bases identical to TRBD2. The CDR3 covers 14 residues. Germline CDR1 is LNHDA and CDR2 is SQIVND (reference sequence). The V and J ends lost 8 bases and 4 bases, in that order; junction bases with no gene match: 11. CDR3 region: CASGRASGDYEQYF. The covered CDR3 bases are TGTGCCAGTGGTCGGGCTAGCGGTGATTACGAG. The full variable domain, with the rest looked up from reference TRBV19 and TRBJ2-7, is DGGITQSPKYLFRKEGQNVTLSCEQNLNHDAMYWYRQDPGQGLRLIYYSQIVNDFQKGDIAEGYSVSREKKESFPLTVTSAQKNPTAFYLCASGRASGDYEQYFGPGTRLTVT.

A note on this clone: The CDR3 goes on 3 residues after the read ends, and that part is filled in from the germline J gene. The gene calls are TRBV6-4 and TRBJ2-1; TRBD1 matches 9 bases. J was trimmed by 7 bases and V by 2 bases; bases with no gene match: 3. This CDR3 spans 14 amino acids. Germline V gene sequence: CDR1 MRHNA, CDR2 SNTAGT. The CDR3 sequence: CASSDTDRGNEQFF. The CDR3 DNA, read in part, is TGTGCCAGCAGTGACACAGACAGGGGGAATGAG.

The covered CDR3 bases are TGTGCCAGCAGCCAGAGGACTAGCGGGAGCTACGAG. Its translation: CASSQRTSGSYE. Given in full, the CDR3 is CASSQRTSGSYEQYF. The chain joins TRBV5-8 to TRBJ2-7; 13 nucleotides match TRBD2. The CDR3 goes on 3 residues after the read ends, and that part is filled in from the germline J gene. V dropped 4 bases and J dropped 3; count of bases not matched to a gene: 4. Germline loops: CDR1 SGHTS, CDR2 YDEGEE. This CDR3 is 15 amino acids long. The whole variable domain, remainder taken from reference TRBV5-8 and TRBJ2-7, is EAGVTQSPTHLIKTRGQQATLRCSPISGHTSVYWYQQALGLGLQFLLWYDEGEERNRGNFPPRFSGRQFPNYSSELNVNALELEDSALYLCASSQRTSGSYEQYFGPGTRLTVT.

A remark on this clone: The read halts 3 residues ahead of the CDR3 end, with the missing end drawn from the germline J gene. The chain couples TRBV5-4 to TRBJ1-4, with TRBD1 matching 11 bases. This CDR3 region has 16 residues. Germline V gene sequence: CDR1 SGHNT, CDR2 YYREEE (reference sequence). V shed 3 bases and J 7 bases; nucleotides not matched to a gene: 8. CDR3 region: CASSSRDRGAGEKLFF. The CDR3 bases that were read are TGTGCCAGCAGCTCCCGGGACAGGGGGGCGGGTGAAAAA.

This CDR3 reads CASREQGYGNTIYF. The DNA read from the CDR3 is TGCGCCAGCAGGGAACAGGGTTACGGAAACACC. The chain has TRBV5-1 and TRBJ1-3; weak D call: TRBD1 (6 bases). The sequenced fragment ends 3 residues before the CDR3 boundary, so the rest is inferred from the germline J gene. Deletions cut 5 bases from V and 4 bases from J, with 13 bases between. CDR1 is SGHRS, CDR2 YFSETQ, per germline. This CDR3 contains 14 residues.

Concerning this clone: The sequenced fragment ends 3 residues before the CDR3 boundary, so the rest is inferred from the germline J gene. The chain employs TRBV6-2 or TRBV6-3 and TRBJ2-1; no definite D call. The V gene's germline CDR1 is MNHEY and CDR2 SVGEGT. V lost 2 bases, J lost 2 bases, and 10 bases lay in between. This CDR3 is 15 amino acids long. CDR3 amino acids: CASSYGTSAYNEQFF. The part of the CDR3 DNA that was read is TGTGCCAGCAGTTACGGCACAAGCGCCTACAATGAG.

This clone registers medium-sized (0.01 to 0.1%) by frequency. The read ends 3 residues early relative to the CDR3; the germline J gene fills the gap. This chain links TRBV7-9 with TRBJ2-3; D possibly matches TRBD1 or TRBD2 (5 bases each). Trimming stripped 11 bases from V and 2 bases from J, with 14 bases between. This CDR3 contains 13 residues. CDR1 and CDR2 from the germline V gene are SEHNR and FQNEAQ (reference sequence). Incomplete CDR3 DNA: TGTGCCGTAGAGGGCAGGGCCACAGATACG. Translation: CAVEGRATDT. The whole CDR3 sequence reads CAVEGRATDTQYF.

The CDR3 reads CASSYAGAHGYTF. The DNA read from the CDR3 is TGTGCCAGCAGTTACGCAGGAGCCCATGGC. The chain combines TRBV6-2 or TRBV6-3 with TRBJ1-2; D gene unclear. The CDR3 end is not reached by the read, which stops 3 residues before it; the germline J gene fills it in. V was cut by 2 bases and J by 6 bases, with 10 bases left in between. This CDR3 has 13 amino acids. The germline gives CDR1 MNHEY, CDR2 SVGEGT.

With respect to this clone: The CDR3 goes on 3 residues after the read ends, and that part is filled in from the germline J gene. The chain recombines TRBV18 with TRBJ1-1; D gene ambiguous. CDR1 KGHSH and CDR2 LQKENI come from the germline V gene. CDR3 size: 15 residues. The CDR3 bases that were read are TGTGCCAGCTCACCACGTGACGGCGGTCCTCCCGAA. Protein: CASSPRDGGPPE. The full CDR3 protein is CASSPRDGGPPEAFF.

As regards this clone: The read terminates 3 residues before the CDR3 end, so the remaining end is supplied by the germline J gene. The chain recombines TRBV7-2 with TRBJ1-5; D is unresolved. V lost 1 base, J lost 7 bases, and 8 bases lay in between. There are 13 residues in the CDR3. The V gene's germline CDR1 is SGHTA and CDR2 FQGNSA. Here the CDR3 reads CASSLVDRQPQHF. CDR3 DNA, as far as it was read: TGTGCCAGCAGCTTAGTCGATAGACAGCCC.

In the case of this clone: From the germline J gene comes the end of the CDR3, since the read stops 3 residues before it. The chain carries TRBV5-1 and TRBJ2-5, with 7 bases aligning to TRBD2. V trimming: 4 bases; J trimming: 6 bases; junction bases outside the gene matches: 18. Germline V gene data show CDR1 as SGHRS and CDR2 as YFSETQ. This CDR3 spans 17 amino acids. The sequenced part of the CDR3 DNA is TGCGCCAGCAGCGATCCAGGAGCGGGACCAATGTATAAGACC. Amino acids: CASSDPGAGPMYKT. The whole CDR3 is CASSDPGAGPMYKTQYF. Full variable domain (rest looked up from reference TRBV5-1 and TRBJ2-5): KAGVTQTPRYLIKTRGQQVTLSCSPISGHRSVSWYQQTPGQGLQFLFEYFSETQRNKGNFPGRFSGRQFSNSRSEMNVSTLELGDSALYLCASSDPGAGPMYKTQYFGPGTRLLVL.

As concerns this clone: The read ends 3 residues shy of where the CDR3 ends; the end is completed using the germline J gene. This chain links TRBV6-2 or TRBV6-3 with TRBJ2-1; D remains ambiguous. Germline V gene lookup returns CDR1 MNHEY and CDR2 SVGEGT. The CDR3 covers 13 residues. Trimming stripped 0 bases from V and 7 bases from J, with 7 bases between. Partial CDR3 DNA: TGTGCCAGCAGTTACTCGAACGGGAATGAG. This encodes CASSYSNGNE. From start to end, the CDR3 is CASSYSNGNEQFF.

Regarding this clone: The CDR3 goes on 3 residues after the read ends, and that part is filled in from the germline J gene. The rearrangement links TRBV27 to TRBJ1-3; D might be TRBD1 (6 bases). This CDR3 contains 14 residues. V lost 8 bases to trimming and J lost 2 bases, with 13 bases between them. CDR1 is MNHEY, CDR2 SMNVEV, per germline (reference sequence). CDR3 region: CASRTGLTGNTIYF. Partial CDR3 DNA: TGTGCCAGCCGAACAGGGCTGACTGGAAACACC.

Regarding this clone: With the read ending 3 residues before the CDR3 end, the germline J gene is used to fill in that end. The chain is built from TRBV19 and TRBJ2-3; TRBD2 matches at 16 bases. The V and J ends lost 9 bases and 1 base, in that order; junction bases with no gene match: 4. Germline CDR1 reads LNHDA; CDR2 reads SQIVND (reference sequence). The CDR3 consists of 16 residues. The sequenced CDR3 bases are TGTGCCAGCGGGACTAGCGGGGGGGCCGGCACAGATACG. It translates to CASGTSGGAGTDT. The CDR3 in its entirety is CASGTSGGAGTDTQYF.

With respect to this clone: The read terminates 3 residues before the CDR3 end, so the remaining end is supplied by the germline J gene. The V and J genes are TRBV2 and TRBJ2-2, with D tentatively TRBD1 (6 bases). The germline CDR1 and CDR2 sequences are SNHLY and FYNNEI. The CDR3 is 11 amino acids. CDR3 region: CASSPRGTLFF. The sequenced CDR3 bases are TGTGCCAGCAGCCCAAGGGGGACG.

On this clone: The CDR3 end is not reached by the read, which stops 3 residues before it; the germline J gene fills it in. The chain combines TRBV5-4 with TRBJ2-1, with D tentatively TRBD1 or TRBD2 (5 bases each). Germline V gene lookup returns CDR1 SGHNT and CDR2 YYREEE (reference sequence). The CDR3 consists of 16 residues. Deletions cut 5 bases from V and 0 bases from J, with 15 bases between. The CDR3 bases that were read are TGTGCCAGCAGTCTTAAGAGAGGGGTCTCCTACAATGAG. Its translation is CASSLKRGVSYNE. The whole CDR3 protein is CASSLKRGVSYNEQFF.

About this clone itself: The read terminates 3 residues before the CDR3 end, so the remaining end is supplied by the germline J gene. The rearrangement links TRBV18 to TRBJ1-2; the D gene is possibly TRBD1 (5 bases). The CDR3 spans 17 residues. The germline V gene has CDR1 KGHSH and CDR2 LQKENI. Incomplete CDR3 DNA: TGTGCCAGCTCACCACGGGTCGTGACAGTCGGACCCTACGAC. Translation gives CASSPRVVTVGPYD. The entire CDR3 protein reads CASSPRVVTVGPYDYTF.

The sequenced CDR3 bases are TGTGCCAGTAGTCCTCTAGCGGGGGGACGCGCAGATACC. Protein sequence: CASSPLAGGRADT. The CDR3 in its entirety is CASSPLAGGRADTYTF. The chain uses TRBV19 and TRBJ1-2; possibly TRBD1 for D (5 bases). The read halts 3 residues ahead of the CDR3 end, with the missing end drawn from the germline J gene. Germline V CDR1 and CDR2: LNHDA, SQIVND (reference sequence). The CDR3 length is 16 residues.

Regarding this clone: The read stops 3 residues short of the end of the CDR3; the missing end is completed from the germline J gene. The gene calls are TRBV7-8 and TRBJ2-4; possibly TRBD1 for D (6 bases). Trimming pared 5 bases from V and 0 bases from J, leaving 20 bases between. The CDR3 is 18 amino acids. Germline CDR1 and CDR2: SGHVS and FQNEAQ. CDR3 in amino acids: CASSEQGRSIIAKNIQYF. CDR3 DNA (partial): TGTGCCAGCAGCGAACAGGGACGTAGTATTATAGCCAAAAACATT.

A remark on this clone: The CDR3 extends 3 residues past the end of the read, so its final part is completed from the germline J gene. This chain links TRBV25-1 with TRBJ2-3; a weak D match, TRBD1 (7 bases). Trimming removed 5 bases at V and 5 bases at J, with 11 bases between. The germline CDR1 and CDR2 sequences are MGHDK and SYGVNS. The CDR3 spans 13 residues. CDR3 DNA, as far as it was read: TGTGCCAGCAGTAACCAGGGGGGAGATACG. It specifies CASSNQGGDT. The whole CDR3 protein is CASSNQGGDTQYF.

Comments on this clone: The CDR3 goes on 3 residues after the read ends, and that part is filled in from the germline J gene. This chain joins TRBV29-1 and TRBJ1-1, with D unclear. CDR1 and CDR2 (germline): SQVTM, ANQGSEA. The CDR3 runs to 11 residues. The covered CDR3 bases are TGCAGCGTTGTAGGGCAGGCTGGA. Translated, it gives CSVVGQAG. The whole CDR3 protein reads CSVVGQAGAFF. The variable domain in full, completed from reference TRBV29-1 and TRBJ1-1, reads SAVISQKPSRDICQRGTSLTIQCQVDSQVTMMFWYRQQPGQSLTLIATANQGSEATYESGFVIDKFPISRPNLTFSTLTVSNMSPEDSSIYLCSVVGQAGAFFGQGTRLTVV.